This T cell receptor (beta chain) stems from a study of radiotherapy plus CTLA-4 blockade in lung cancer (dated by TCRdb to 2016 to 2018). Regarding the complete study: Objective responses occurred in more than 15% of enrolled patients, and around 29% achieved disease control.

Points on this clone: Its antigen is still unknown. No much larger clone is present one base from it, and per-base qualities are unavailable.

Here is what the overall study found, with its caveats: Increased serum interferon-beta after radiation, together with early dynamic changes in blood T cell clones, were reported to be the strongest predictors of response. TCR clones derived from tumors expanded in peripheral blood after treatment with radiotherapy and ipilimumab.

Libraries were built with the immunoSEQ multiplex PCR assay. TCRdb limited this immuneACCESS table to in-frame rearrangements with V and J called. A share of clones is missing; checked studies link under half to unresolved V genes, and the rest is unexplained. In all, the sample holds tens of thousands of clones, and 70% to 85% of those were seen once. In total, the top ten clones hold roughly 10% of the sample. From the germline V gene, CDR1 is SGHRS and CDR2 is YFSETQ. The CDR3 has 14 amino acids, counting the end cysteine and phenylalanine. Only the CDR3 DNA stays, 42 bases, in frame from base 1. At the junction V is shortened by 0 bases and J by 4 bases, with 10 bases in between. In this study, focal radiation therapy paired with CTLA-4 blockade (ipilimumab) was tested in patients who had chemo-refractory metastatic non-small-cell lung cancer.

The sequencing here drew on peripheral blood, taken from a patient treated with radiotherapy plus ipilimumab. The clonotype was recovered from a human donor with non-small cell lung cancer who had a complete response to radiotherapy plus ipilimumab. The receptor chain draws on TRBV5-1 and TRBJ1-2; a tentative D call is TRBD1 (5 bases match). The CDR3 sequence is CASSLGGGAYGYTF. The DNA sequence follows: TGCGCCAGCAGCTTGGGTGGGGGAGCCTATGGCTACACCTTC.